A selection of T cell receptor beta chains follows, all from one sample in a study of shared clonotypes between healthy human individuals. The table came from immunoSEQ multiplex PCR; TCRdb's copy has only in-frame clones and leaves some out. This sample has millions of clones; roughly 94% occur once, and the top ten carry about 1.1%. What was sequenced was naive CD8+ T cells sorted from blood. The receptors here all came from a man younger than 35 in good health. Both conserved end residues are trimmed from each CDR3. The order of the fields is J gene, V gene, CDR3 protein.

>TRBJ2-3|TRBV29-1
SVEGSLKGDTDTQY
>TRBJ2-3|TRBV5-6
ASSSGPGWGGTDTQY
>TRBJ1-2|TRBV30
AWSVAGYGYT
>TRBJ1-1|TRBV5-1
ASSLEGTGGTEAF
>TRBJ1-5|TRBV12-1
ASSHLRDRGPDSNQPQH
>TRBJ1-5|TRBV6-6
ASRGGSNQPQH
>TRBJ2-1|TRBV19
ASSTGGAGHNEQF
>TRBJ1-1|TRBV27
ASISGTLGGSEAF
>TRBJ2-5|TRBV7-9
ASLGTSGAEYQETQY
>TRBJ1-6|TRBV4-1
ASSQAPGTGGRNSPLH
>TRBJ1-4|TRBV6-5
ASSLQGTNEKLF
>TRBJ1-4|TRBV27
ASSLWGGDEKLF
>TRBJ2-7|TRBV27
ASSLGPESYEQY
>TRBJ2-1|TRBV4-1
ASSPSPGTGNEQF
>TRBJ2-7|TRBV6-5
ASSYSQGREQY
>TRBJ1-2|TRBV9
ASSGGSLGNYGYT
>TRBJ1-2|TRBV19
ASSTDRAHGYT
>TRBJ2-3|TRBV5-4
ASSPDREDTQY
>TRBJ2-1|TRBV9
ASSLGAPNSYNEQF
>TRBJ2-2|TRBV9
ASSDSGRAASTGELF
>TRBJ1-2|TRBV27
ASSLSPASGDRGPDYGYT
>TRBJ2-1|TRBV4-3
ASSQVWGQTSSYNEQF
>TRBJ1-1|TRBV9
ASSPGGYTEAF
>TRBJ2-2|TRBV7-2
ASSLGVGELF
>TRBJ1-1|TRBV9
ASSETGYGTEAF
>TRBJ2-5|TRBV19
ASSTHWTAEIQETQY